This T cell receptor beta chain was documented in a study of blood T cell repertoires in COVID-19. TCRdb keeps only in-frame clones here, not all; method: immunoSEQ multiplex PCR. The data hold under 200,000 clones, with approximately 86% observed a single time. Per germline, CDR1 SGDLS and CDR2 YYNGEE. The CDR3 consists of 13 residues. Trimming left V 1 base short and J 7 bases short, with 12 bases between. This rearrangement joins TRBV9 to TRBJ2-7; D may be TRBD1 (5 bases). Specimen: peripheral blood. The clonotype was recovered from a man aged 55 to 70 who had recovered from COVID-19. The CDR3 DNA sequence: TGTGCCAGCAGCGTAACTATCAAGGGGGAGCAGTACTTC. Translating gives CASSVTIKGEQYF.